These 23 T cell receptor beta chains were sequenced from one sample in a study of post-analysis software for immune sequencing data. Study findings and constraints: There were about 5 TRBV segments more frequent in patients than controls, and TRBV5-6, TRBV5-1 and TRBV20-1 were among them.

The TCR beta cDNA libraries carried unique molecular identifiers. TCRdb called the PCR reads again in MiXCR, with one record for every CDR3 protein. The table shows a few hundred thousand distinct CDR3 sequences, with roughly 45% occurring only once. Their antigen targets remain unknown. Sequencing was carried out using blood. Every receptor here comes from a girl aged 5 to 17 with multiple sclerosis.

The chain couples TRBV5-1 to TRBJ2-1; 11 bases are shared with TRBD2. The CDR3 loop spans 16 amino acids. CDR1 and CDR2 (germline): SGHRS, YFSETQ. With V trimmed by 4 bases and J by 8 bases, 11 bases remained unmatched. In DNA, the CDR3 is TGCGCCAGCAGCGCTACAGTAGCGGGAGGGCCGGATGAGCAGTTCTTC. This translates into CASSATVAGGPDEQFF. Together with reference TRBV5-1 and TRBJ2-1, the CDR3 gives the full variable domain: KAGVTQTPRYLIKTRGQQVTLSCSPISGHRSVSWYQQTPGQGLQFLFEYFSETQRNKGNFPGRFSGRQFSNSRSEMNVSTLELGDSALYLCASSATVAGGPDEQFFGPGTRLTVL.

V usage is TRBV9 and J usage is TRBJ2-7; 7 bases are a match to TRBD2. The CDR3 is 16 amino acids. With 0 bases clipped from V and 5 bases from J, the junction kept 11 bases outside the gene matches. Germline V gene data show CDR1 as SGDLS and CDR2 as YYNGEE. CDR3 sequence (DNA): TGTGCCAGCAGCGTAGGATCTGGGGAGGGGTGGAACGAGCAGTACTTC. Its protein is CASSVGSGEGWNEQYF.

V gene TRBV6-6 combines with J gene TRBJ2-5, with TRBD2 matching over 9 bases. The DNA end is a closer match to TRBJ2-1, so the J assignment may be wrong. Per the germline V gene, CDR1 is MNHNY and CDR2 is SVGAGI (reference sequence). The CDR3 contains 14 residues. This CDR3 reads CASSGLAGQETQFF. CDR3 in DNA: TGTGCCAGCAGTGGCCTAGCGGGACAAGAGACCCAGTTCTTC.

The chain couples TRBV20-1 to TRBJ2-6; tentative D call: TRBD2 (6 bases). This CDR3 has 21 amino acids. The V gene lost 2 bases and the J gene lost 0 bases, with 26 bases spanning the gap. Germline-derived CDR1 and CDR2 are DFQATT and SNEGSKA (reference sequence). CDR3 nucleotides: TGCAGTGCTAGAACTCCGGAGGAGGTGGTTAGCGGTATCTCTGGGGCCAACGTCCTGACTTTC. Encoded protein: CSARTPEEVVSGISGANVLTF.

This clonotype was recorded at least ten times. V gene TRBV6-1 combines with J gene TRBJ2-1; D may be TRBD2 (5 bases). Germline V gives CDR1 MNHNS, CDR2 SASEGT. The V end was cut by 1 base, the J end by 8 bases, with 24 bases between. The CDR3 is 18 residues long. CDR3 bases: TGTGCCAGCAGTGAAGGAAGAGGCTTAGTCGGGAATCTGGATGAGCAGTTCTTC. It specifies CASSEGRGLVGNLDEQFF.

The chain recombines TRBV5-4 with TRBJ2-6; unclear D gene. The CDR3 spans 14 residues. V was pared by 4 bases and J by 4 bases, with 9 bases between. Germline lookup yields CDR1 SGHNT and CDR2 YYREEE (reference sequence). CDR3: CASSAVSGANVLTF. As DNA, the CDR3 is TGTGCCAGCAGCGCCGTTTCCGGGGCCAACGTCCTGACTTTC.

This clonotype was counted between two and nine times. The chain recombines TRBV28 with TRBJ2-7; D is perhaps TRBD1 (6 bases). The CDR3 is 14 amino acids. Trimming shortened V by 4 bases and J by 4 bases, and 14 bases separated the two germline ends. CDR1 and CDR2 (germline): MDHEN, SYDVKM. In DNA, the CDR3 is TGTGCCAGCAGTTCCCCTGACAGGAGGTACGAGCAGTACTTC. It is translated as CASSSPDRRYEQYF. The complete variable domain, with remaining parts taken from reference TRBV28 and TRBJ2-7, reads DVKVTQSSRYLVKRTGEKVFLECVQDMDHENMFWYRQDPGLGLRLIYFSYDVKMKEKGDIPEGYSVSREKKERFSLILESASTNQTSMYLCASSSPDRRYEQYFGPGTRLTVT.

This sequence joins TRBV2 and TRBJ2-7; D possibly corresponds to TRBD1 (5 bases). Germline CDR1 is SNHLY and CDR2 is FYNNEI. The CDR3 is made up of 15 amino acids. Trimming took 7 bases from V and 2 from J, leaving 18 bases between them. This CDR3 reads CASTTPIDSPYEQYF. CDR3 nucleotide sequence: TGTGCCAGCACCACGCCTATCGACAGCCCCTACGAGCAGTACTTC.

The chain carries TRBV11-2 and TRBJ1-4, with 10 bases identical to TRBD1. V was clipped by 5 bases and J by 7 bases; unmatched bases: 7. CDR1 and CDR2 from the germline V gene are SGHAT and FQNNGV. This CDR3 has 15 amino acids. The chain's CDR3 is CASSAGQGNPEKLFF. CDR3 coding DNA: TGTGCCAGCAGCGCGGGACAGGGGAACCCTGAAAAACTGTTTTTT.

Comment on this clonotype: The junction shows a germline mismatch at one end, possibly a read error. The chain has TRBV9 and TRBJ2-5; 8 bases fit TRBD2. Germline V gives CDR1 SGDLS, CDR2 YYNGEE. The CDR3 extends over 15 amino acids. DNA of the CDR3: TGTGTCAGCAGCGTAGGAGCGGGAGAGGGAGAGACCCAGTACTTC. Encoded protein: CVSSVGAGEGETQYF.

Comment on this clonotype: One end of the junction fails to match germline, which may point to a read error. The V call is TRBV20-1, the J call TRBJ1-5, with TRBD1 identical over 10 bases. The CDR3 is made up of 15 amino acids. Looked up from germline, CDR1 is DFQATT and CDR2 is SNEGSKA (reference sequence). The CDR3 DNA reads TGCAGTGCTCGGACCGGGACAGGGGTATATCAGCCCCAGCAGTTT. It specifies CSARTGTGVYQPQQF.

The DNA for the CDR3 is TGTGCCAGCAGCTTAGGTTGGTACGAGCAGTACTTC. Translation: CASSLGWYEQYF. V gene TRBV7-2 combines with J gene TRBJ2-7; no clear D. Trimming shortened V by 1 base and J by 4 bases, and 5 bases separated the two germline ends. Germline V CDR1 and CDR2: SGHTA, FQGNSA. This CDR3 has 12 amino acids.

The chain links TRBV28 to TRBJ2-4; 7 bases agree with TRBD2. The germline gives CDR1 MDHEN, CDR2 SYDVKM. V trimming: 7 bases; J trimming: 8 bases; junction bases outside the gene matches: 8. The CDR3 loop spans 13 amino acids. The CDR3 sequence is CASTPRTRDIQYF. The CDR3 region has the DNA TGTGCCAGCACCCCTCGGACTAGAGACATTCAGTACTTC.

This clonotype was seen only a few times. CDR3 in DNA: TGTGCCACCAGTGATCCGGGACAGGGATCGTCCTACGAGCAGTACTTC. Its translation is CATSDPGQGSSYEQYF. The chain uses TRBV24-1 and TRBJ2-7; TRBD1 aligns across 9 bases. This CDR3 is built from 16 residues. V gave up 3 bases and J gave up 1 base; unmatched junction bases: 6. Looked up from germline, CDR1 is KGHDR and CDR2 is SFDVKD.

V and J are TRBV10-3 and TRBJ2-3, with 7 bases aligning to TRBD1. There are 15 residues in the CDR3. The junction had 3 bases not matched to a gene; V was cut back by 2 bases and J by 1 base. CDR1 ENHRY and CDR2 SYGVKD come from the germline V gene. Written as DNA, the CDR3 is TGTGCCATCAGTGAGCGACAGGGCCGCACAGATACGCAGTATTTT. Its translation is CAISERQGRTDTQYF.

This clonotype was detected a few times. The J gene is TRBJ2-7, the V gene TRBV7-3; the D is unclear. CDR1 and CDR2 from the germline V gene are SGHTA and FQGTGA. V was pared by 2 bases and J by 2 bases, with 7 bases between. This CDR3 comprises 13 residues. DNA of the CDR3: TGTGCCAGCAGCTTATCTCCAGCCTACGAGCAGTACTTC. Its protein is CASSLSPAYEQYF.

The V gene is TRBV28, the J gene TRBJ2-1; 10 positions agree with TRBD2. With V trimmed by 7 bases and J by 10 bases, 13 bases remained unmatched. The CDR3 runs 15 residues. Germline-derived CDR1 and CDR2 are MDHEN and SYDVKM. The CDR3 DNA reads TGTGCCAGCAAGAAGAGCGGGAGGGCCATCAGAGAGCAGTTCTTC. Amino acids: CASKKSGRAIREQFF. Looking up the rest from reference TRBV28 and TRBJ2-1 gives the full variable domain: DVKVTQSSRYLVKRTGEKVFLECVQDMDHENMFWYRQDPGLGLRLIYFSYDVKMKEKGDIPEGYSVSREKKERFSLILESASTNQTSMYLCASKKSGRAIREQFFGPGTRLTVL.

This rearrangement joins TRBV15 to TRBJ2-3, with 9 bases identical to TRBD2. The J segment lost 5 bases and the V segment lost 0 bases, leaving 12 bases of the junction unmatched. Germline assignment: CDR1 LNHNV and CDR2 YYDKDF (reference sequence). The CDR3 totals 18 residues. The CDR3 reads CATSRENGSGRRVDTQYF. CDR3 in DNA: TGTGCCACCAGCAGAGAGAATGGTAGCGGGAGAAGGGTAGATACGCAGTATTTT.

Of note for this clonotype: A junction boundary mismatches the germline segment, possibly from a read error. The V and J genes are TRBV28 and TRBJ2-1; D not resolved. CDR3 length equals 17 residues. Germline-derived CDR1 and CDR2 are MDHEN and SYDVKM. The CDR3 nucleotides read TGTACCAGCAGTTTGGGTTCGGCATGGAGCTCCTACAATGAGCAGTTCTTC. It yields the protein CTSSLGSAWSSYNEQFF.

This clonotype was recorded a few times. The chain links TRBV29-1 to TRBJ1-1, with D tentatively TRBD1 (5 bases). V was trimmed by 6 bases and J by 5 bases, leaving 16 bases between them. The CDR3 runs to 13 residues. Germline loops: CDR1 SQVTM, CDR2 ANQGSEA. The CDR3 bases are TGCAGCGTCCTCTGGAGCGGGGCGACTGAAGCTTTCTTT. Protein product: CSVLWSGATEAFF.

This clonotype was seen a handful of times. The chain recombines TRBV7-2 with TRBJ2-7; D is perhaps TRBD2 (7 bases). The ends were cut back, 1 base at V and 4 bases at J, with 20 bases in the middle. CDR1 SGHTA and CDR2 FQGNSA come from the germline V gene. CDR3 length: 17 amino acids. CDR3 DNA sequence: TGTGCCAGCAGCTTAGGGGGTACGGGGGGCCACCGTTACGAGCAGTACTTC. Encoded protein: CASSLGGTGGHRYEQYF.

The genes are TRBV28 and TRBJ2-1; 7 bases are a match to TRBD2. From germline, CDR1 is MDHEN and CDR2 SYDVKM. Trimming cost V 2 bases and J 5 bases; bases outside gene matches: 6. The CDR3 loop spans 15 amino acids. CDR3 DNA sequence: TGTGCCAGCAGTTTAATCGGACTAGGTGACAATGAGCAGTTCTTC. It encodes CASSLIGLGDNEQFF.

The gene calls are TRBV20-1 and TRBJ1-4; possible D gene TRBD1, 5 bases. The CDR3 extends over 20 amino acids. Germline CDR1 reads DFQATT; CDR2 reads SNEGSKA (reference sequence). V dropped 3 bases and J dropped 5 bases, with 31 bases sitting between them. CDR3 DNA: TGCAGTGCTAGCCAGCCATCGTATGCAGGGATAGGGGCCGTCAATGAAAAACTGTTTTTT. Its protein product is CSASQPSYAGIGAVNEKLFF.